This entry lists 5 T cell receptor beta chains sequenced from one sample in a study of blood T cell repertoires in COVID-19. The method was immunoSEQ multiplex PCR; TCRdb's version includes in-frame clones alone and lacks a portion of them. The sample contains tens of thousands of clones, roughly 85% of which appear only once. The sample was peripheral blood. The receptors here all came from a woman of 80 years or more with acute or convalescent COVID-19.

The chain uses TRBV11-2 and TRBJ2-2; TRBD2 matches 10 bases. Unmatched junction bases numbered 4, after V lost 1 base and J lost 8 bases. Looked up from germline, CDR1 is SGHAT and CDR2 is FQNNGV. CDR3 length: 15 amino acids. For the CDR3, the DNA is TGTGCCAGCAGCTTAGTTCTAGCGGGGGTAGGGGAGCTGTTTTTT. Translated: CASSLVLAGVGELFF.

This chain uses TRBV6-2 or TRBV6-3 with TRBJ1-5, with 7 positions matching TRBD1. V shed 1 base, J shed 5 bases, and the junction held 8 bases outside the gene matches. Germline V gene lookup returns CDR1 MNHEY and CDR2 SVGEGT. The CDR3 consists of 16 residues. The CDR3 nucleotides read TGTGCCAGCAGTTACTTCTTCAGGGGGAAATATCAGCCCCAGCATTTT. This codes for CASSYFFRGKYQPQHF.

The chain employs TRBV5-1 and TRBJ2-7; tentatively, D is TRBD1 (6 bases). Germline-derived CDR1 and CDR2 are SGHRS and YFSETQ. This CDR3 region has 15 residues. The germline V and J ends were trimmed by 4 bases and 0 bases, with 14 bases remaining between them. The CDR3 spells CASSQQGSISYEQYF. CDR3 coding DNA: TGCGCCAGCAGCCAACAGGGATCCATCTCCTACGAGCAGTACTTC.

V gene TRBV5-1 combines with J gene TRBJ2-1; TRBD2 matches 7 bases. The CDR3 length is 15 residues. Trimming took 5 bases from V and 5 from J; bases not matched to a gene: 10. The germline V gene has CDR1 SGHRS and CDR2 YFSETQ. This CDR3 is CASSRDGTTHNEQFF. CDR3 DNA: TGCGCCAGCAGTAGGGACGGGACTACCCACAATGAGCAGTTCTTC.

The chain employs TRBV9 and TRBJ2-2, with 9 bases identical to TRBD2. Germline-derived CDR1 and CDR2 are SGDLS and YYNGEE. The V and J ends lost 4 bases and 1 base, in that order; junction bases with no gene match: 8. CDR3 length equals 17 residues. The CDR3: CASSRGGLAGNTGELFF. The CDR3 DNA reads TGTGCCAGCAGCCGAGGGGGACTAGCAGGGAACACCGGGGAGCTGTTTTTT.